This T cell receptor (beta chain) was identified in a study of blood T cell repertoires in COVID-19. The method was immunoSEQ multiplex PCR; TCRdb's version includes in-frame clones alone and lacks a portion of them. The table lists some 200,000 clones, roughly nine tenths of them singletons. CDR3 length: 16 residues. The V segment lost 5 bases and the J segment 5 bases; nucleotides outside the gene matches: 9. Germline V gene lookup returns CDR1 SGHAT and CDR2 FQNNGV. Sequencing used peripheral blood. The sequence was collected from a woman in her sixties with COVID-19, enrolled during active disease. The chain carries TRBV11-2 and TRBJ2-1; 10 nucleotides align to TRBD2. CDR3 sequence reads: CASSLPGTSADNEQFF. CDR3 DNA: TGTGCCAGCAGCCTACCCGGGACTAGCGCCGACAATGAGCAGTTCTTC.